This T cell receptor beta chain was retrieved from a study of tumor-infiltrating lymphocytes in primary liver carcinoma. Study-wide results and caveats: Just about 7.5-24% of leading clones were found in every one of five regions.

Comments on this clonotype: Its target is not known.

A primer matching the constant region was used to make TCR beta cDNA from around 550 ng of total RNA. Sequencing libraries for TCR beta derived from three nested multiplex PCR rounds that used slightly modified ARM-PCR. Forward primers for TRBV1-TRBV30 and a C-beta reverse primer served the first two PCR rounds, at roughly 10 cycles each. MiXCR, applied by TCRdb to the multiplex PCR reads, yields one record per CDR3 protein. The sample lists 84,000 or so distinct CDR3 sequences; around 70% were seen once. The V gene's germline CDR1 is SGHVS and CDR2 FQNEAQ. The trim removed 7 bases at V and 10 bases at J, leaving 16 bases unmatched. The CDR3 sequence is 14 residues long. For each extraction, RNA and DNA were obtained together from about 20-30 mg of unsorted bulk tissue.

The J gene is TRBJ2-7, the V gene TRBV7-8, with TRBD1 matching 7 bases. The specimen sequenced was liver tumor tissue from sampling region 1. Subset defined: tumor region T1, superior pole. This clonotype was obtained from a man aged 35 to 55 with primary liver carcinoma and hepatitis B virus infection. CDR3 in DNA: TGTGCCAGCACTTTAGGGTACAGTGACAGGGACCAGTACTTC. Translating gives CASTLGYSDRDQYF.